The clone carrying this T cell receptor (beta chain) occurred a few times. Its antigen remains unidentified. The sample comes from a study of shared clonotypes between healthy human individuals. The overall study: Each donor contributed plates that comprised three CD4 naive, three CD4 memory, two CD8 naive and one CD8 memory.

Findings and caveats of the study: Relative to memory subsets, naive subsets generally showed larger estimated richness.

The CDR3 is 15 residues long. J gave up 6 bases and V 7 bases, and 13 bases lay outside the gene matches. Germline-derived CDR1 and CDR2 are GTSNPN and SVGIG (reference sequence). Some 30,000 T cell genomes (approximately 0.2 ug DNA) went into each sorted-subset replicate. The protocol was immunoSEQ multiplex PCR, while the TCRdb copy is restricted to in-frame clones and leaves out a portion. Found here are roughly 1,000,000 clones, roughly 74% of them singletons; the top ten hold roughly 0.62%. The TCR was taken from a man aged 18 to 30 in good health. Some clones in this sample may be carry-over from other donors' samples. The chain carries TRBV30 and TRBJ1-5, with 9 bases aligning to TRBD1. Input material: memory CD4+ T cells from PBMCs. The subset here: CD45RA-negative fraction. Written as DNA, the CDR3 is TGTGCCTCGGGAACCGGGACAGGGCTGACTCAGCCCCAGCATTTT. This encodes CASGTGTGLTQPQHF.